The T cell receptor (beta chain) under discussion was sequenced for a study of blood T cell repertoires in COVID-19. Study as a whole: The United States, Italy and Spain provided the acute and convalescent COVID-19 samples. From T cells, B-cell-depleted T cells, or PBMCs came the material, which was cDNA or gDNA.

This clone appeared a single time. From germline, CDR1 is SEHNR and CDR2 FQNEAQ (reference sequence). This CDR3 is built from 16 residues. V trimming: 5 bases; J trimming: 1 base; junction bases outside the gene matches: 10. Per the original methods: Amplification from reference gene primers served as the basis for estimated nucleated cell counts. The data were produced by immunoSEQ multiplex PCR, yet TCRdb's version contains in-frame clones alone and is incomplete. The V and J calls and clone size come from that table; D and trimming were worked out from the DNA. The data show about 230,000 clones, 80% to 90% seen once.

Sequenced input: peripheral blood. V and J are TRBV7-9 and TRBJ1-1; 7 nucleotides agree with TRBD1. The receptor's source is a middle-aged woman who had recovered from COVID-19. The CDR3 nucleotides read TGTGCCAGCAGCCCCGACAGGGTCCTCGCGAACACTGAAGCTTTCTTT. It is translated as CASSPDRVLANTEAFF.